Below, 29 T cell receptor beta chains from the same sample are listed, as sequenced in a study of blood T cell repertoires in COVID-19 (dated by TCRdb to 2018 to 2021). To prepare the library, the immunoSEQ multiplex PCR assay was applied. TCRdb mirrors the immuneACCESS table, restricted to in-frame sequences. Some clones are absent from its copies; in checked studies, under half trace to an unresolved V gene, and the reason for the others is unknown. The sample includes under 250,000 clones, with about 91% observed a single time. Around 1.2% of the sample rests with the top ten. Specimen: peripheral blood. These receptors were taken from a man younger than 45 with acute or convalescent COVID-19.

V and J are TRBV7-9 and TRBJ2-3, with 7 nucleotides matching TRBD1. Trimming took 3 bases from V and 2 from J; bases not matched to a gene: 5. Germline CDR1 is SEHNR and CDR2 is FQNEAQ (reference sequence). This CDR3 has 15 amino acids. The CDR3 spells CASSFNRGPTDTQYF. The CDR3 bases are TGTGCCAGCAGCTTCAACAGGGGACCCACAGATACGCAGTATTTT.

V is TRBV15 and J is TRBJ2-1; 7 nucleotides line up with TRBD1. The CDR3 runs 15 residues. Unmatched junction bases numbered 8, after V lost 5 bases and J lost 4 bases. From germline, CDR1 is LNHNV and CDR2 YYDKDF (reference sequence). CDR3 residues: CATSGAQGQYNEQFF. The DNA of the CDR3 is TGTGCCACCAGCGGGGCACAGGGACAGTACAATGAGCAGTTCTTC. Variable domain in full (rest from reference TRBV15 and TRBJ2-1): DAMVIQNPRYQVTQFGKPVTLSCSQTLNHNVMYWYQQKSSQAPKLLFHYYDKDFNNEADTPDNFQSRRPNTSFCFLDIRSPGLGDTAMYLCATSGAQGQYNEQFFGPGTRLTVL.

The chain links TRBV6-5 to TRBJ2-3, with D unresolved. CDR1 is MNHEY and CDR2 is SVGAGI in the germline V gene. V lost 6 bases and J 3 bases, leaving 7 bases between the germline ends. The CDR3 length is 12 residues. The CDR3 DNA sequence: TGTGCCAGCAGAGCCCGGACAGATACGCAGTATTTT. Amino acids: CASRARTDTQYF.

The chain uses TRBV20-1 and TRBJ2-7; possibly TRBD2 for D (6 bases). The V gene lost 7 bases and the J gene lost 2 bases, with 9 bases spanning the gap. CDR3 length equals 11 residues. CDR1 is DFQATT, CDR2 SNEGSKA, per germline (reference sequence). The DNA of the CDR3 is TGCAGTGGGAGGGCAGCCTACGAGCAGTACTTC. Protein sequence: CSGRAAYEQYF.

The chain carries TRBV5-4 and TRBJ2-7, with 9 bases fitting TRBD1. The CDR3 length is 15 residues. The ends lost 4 bases at V and 2 bases at J; junction bases unmatched: 7. Germline values: CDR1 SGHNT, CDR2 YYREEE (reference sequence). The CDR3 here is CASSAPGTGTYEQYF. In DNA form, the CDR3 reads TGTGCCAGCAGCGCCCCCGGGACAGGGACCTACGAGCAGTACTTC.

The chain recombines TRBV28 with TRBJ1-1; 7 bases map to TRBD1. This CDR3 comprises 15 residues. V gave up 6 bases and J gave up 0 bases; unmatched junction bases: 7. The germline V gene has CDR1 MDHEN and CDR2 SYDVKM. The CDR3 sequence is CASSSGQLMNTEAFF. CDR3 nucleotides: TGTGCCAGCAGCTCGGGACAGCTGATGAACACTGAAGCTTTCTTT.

J is TRBJ2-3 and V is TRBV5-1; 7 bases match TRBD2. The J segment lost 1 base and the V segment lost 0 bases, leaving 5 bases of the junction unmatched. Germline CDR1 and CDR2: SGHRS and YFSETQ. CDR3 length: 16 residues. CDR3 protein: CASSLGGTTRTDTQYF. In nucleotides, the CDR3 is TGCGCCAGCAGCTTGGGTGGGACTACTCGCACAGATACGCAGTATTTT.

The genes are TRBV12-3 or TRBV12-4 and TRBJ2-7; D is unclear. V lost 6 bases to trimming and J lost 3 bases, with 12 bases between them. The CDR3 extends over 13 amino acids. CDR3 in amino acids: CASSPLNYYEQYF. CDR3 nucleotides: TGTGCCAGCAGCCCCTTGAACTACTACGAGCAGTACTTC.

V and J are TRBV5-1 and TRBJ2-1; D gene unclear. The CDR3 sequence is 11 residues long. V was shortened by 5 bases and J by 10 bases, with 10 bases between the two germline ends. Germline-derived CDR1 and CDR2 are SGHRS and YFSETQ. The CDR3 DNA reads as TGCGCCAGCAGGAACTATTACGAGCAGTTCTTC. Translating gives CASRNYYEQFF.

This chain links TRBV4-2 with TRBJ2-1, with 12 bases that match TRBD2. The length of the CDR3 is 16 residues. V was clipped by 2 bases and J by 5 bases; unmatched bases: 4. Germline CDR1 and CDR2: LGHNA and YNFKEQ. CDR3 nucleotide sequence: TGTGCCAGCAGCCAACTAGCGGGAGGGGCAAACAATGAGCAGTTCTTC. It yields the protein CASSQLAGGANNEQFF.

The genes are TRBV5-1 and TRBJ2-3; a weak D match, TRBD2 (5 bases). The V and J ends lost 1 base and 2 bases respectively, with 11 bases between them. Germline-derived CDR1 and CDR2 are SGHRS and YFSETQ. The CDR3 runs to 15 residues. CDR3 bases: TGCGCCAGCAGCTTGATCGGACTTGACACAGATACGCAGTATTTT. Translating gives CASSLIGLDTDTQYF.

The chain couples TRBV29-1 to TRBJ2-5, with D possibly being TRBD1 (5 bases). The length of the CDR3 is 13 residues. V was clipped by 7 bases and J by 2 bases, with 14 bases between them. From germline, CDR1 is SQVTM and CDR2 ANQGSEA. CDR3 sequence (DNA): TGCAGCGCCATTCCAGGGATACAAGAGACCCAGTACTTC. It encodes CSAIPGIQETQYF. The full variable domain, in which reference TRBV29-1 and TRBJ2-5 provide the parts outside the CDR3, is SAVISQKPSRDICQRGTSLTIQCQVDSQVTMMFWYRQQPGQSLTLIATANQGSEATYESGFVIDKFPISRPNLTFSTLTVSNMSPEDSSIYLCSAIPGIQETQYFGPGTRLLVL.

The chain uses TRBV7-2 and TRBJ1-5; 9 bases align to TRBD1. Germline CDR1 reads SGHTA; CDR2 reads FQGNSA. This CDR3 comprises 16 residues. The V segment lost 5 bases and the J segment 7 bases; nucleotides outside the gene matches: 12. The chain's CDR3 is CASSLVLGQGNQPQHF. The CDR3 bases are TGTGCCAGCAGCCTCGTTTTGGGACAGGGTAACCAGCCCCAGCATTTT.

The table lists this clone with a count of one. The rearrangement uses TRBV7-2 and TRBJ2-1, with D maybe TRBD1 (6 bases). The CDR3 consists of 14 residues. The V end lost 5 bases, the J end lost 9 bases, and 17 bases lay between the germline ends. Germline lookup yields CDR1 SGHTA and CDR2 FQGNSA. Here the CDR3 DNA reads TGTGCCAGCAGCAAATCCCGACAGGCTGGTGAGCAGTTCTTC. It codes for CASSKSRQAGEQFF.

This clone turned up a few times. Other DNA sequences in the same sample also yield this CDR3. The chain combines TRBV28 with TRBJ1-5; the match to TRBD1 covers 7 bases. The CDR3 consists of 13 residues. V trimming: 6 bases; J trimming: 1 base; junction bases outside the gene matches: 0. Germline loops: CDR1 MDHEN, CDR2 SYDVKM. In DNA, the CDR3 is TGTGCCAGCAGACAGGGGAGCAATCAGCCCCAGCATTTT. Residues: CASRQGSNQPQHF.

The gene calls are TRBV30 and TRBJ2-2, with 7 bases fitting TRBD2. V was clipped by 0 bases and J by 6 bases; unmatched bases: 13. The CDR3 has 17 amino acids. Germline-derived CDR1 and CDR2 are GTSNPN and SVGIG (reference sequence). In nucleotides, the CDR3 is TGTGCCTGGAGTGTAGCCCCCGCTAGCGGCCGGCCCGGGGAGCTGTTTTTT. It specifies CAWSVAPASGRPGELFF.

The chain carries TRBV5-1 and TRBJ1-6; D may be TRBD1 (5 bases). Trimming cost V 1 base and J 7 bases, with 12 bases left between them. Germline CDR1 is SGHRS and CDR2 is YFSETQ. CDR3 length: 15 residues. In DNA form, the CDR3 reads TGCGCCAGCAGCTTGCAGGGCGAGCGCAATTCACCCCTCCACTTT. Translated, it gives CASSLQGERNSPLHF.

The genes are TRBV6-1 and TRBJ2-7; D may be TRBD2 (5 bases). From germline, CDR1 is MNHNS and CDR2 SASEGT. The CDR3 has 17 residues. V lost 1 base to trimming and J lost 4 bases, with 20 bases between them. In DNA, the CDR3 is TGTGCCAGCAGTGAAGGTGGTGGCGGGCGTGTCCCGTACGAGCAGTACTTC. Translating it yields CASSEGGGGRVPYEQYF.

This clone came up once. The gene calls are TRBV12-3 or TRBV12-4 and TRBJ2-1; 9 bases are shared with TRBD1. The CDR3 runs to 13 residues. Germline trimming cut 1 base from V and 8 bases from J; bases unmatched to any gene: 0. The CDR3 DNA sequence: TGTGCCAGCAGTTTAGACAGGGGGCATGAGCAGTTCTTC. Residues: CASSLDRGHEQFF.

The chain combines TRBV4-2 with TRBJ1-2; 11 bases agree with TRBD1. Looked up from germline, CDR1 is LGHNA and CDR2 is YNFKEQ. After removal of 5 bases from V and 7 bases from J, the junction contained 15 bases not matched to a gene. The CDR3 has 17 amino acids. The CDR3 bases are TGTGCCAGCAGCAAGGCTTCGGACAGGGGGCCTTTCGGTGGCTACACCTTC. This codes for CASSKASDRGPFGGYTF.

This chain links TRBV28 with TRBJ2-1; TRBD2 aligns across 10 bases. V gave up 2 bases and J gave up 6 bases; unmatched junction bases: 7. CDR3 length equals 16 residues. Germline CDR1 and CDR2: MDHEN and SYDVKM. The CDR3 DNA reads TGTGCCAGCAGTTTAGAACTAGCGGGACTGTCCAATGAGCAGTTCTTC. It codes for CASSLELAGLSNEQFF.

V and J are TRBV2 and TRBJ2-7; TRBD1 agrees at 8 bases. Trimming cost V 4 bases and J 3 bases; bases outside gene matches: 2. The CDR3 is made up of 13 amino acids. Germline V gene lookup returns CDR1 SNHLY and CDR2 FYNNEI. The CDR3 reads CASSGTGYYEQYF. The CDR3 coding sequence is TGTGCCAGCAGTGGGACAGGGTACTACGAGCAGTACTTC.

This chain connects TRBV28 to TRBJ2-7, with 8 bases lining up with TRBD2. There are 15 residues in the CDR3. The junction had 9 bases not matched to a gene; V was cut back by 5 bases and J by 3 bases. CDR1 and CDR2 from the germline V gene are MDHEN and SYDVKM. CDR3 region: CASSPQAGGLYEQYF. CDR3 nucleotides: TGTGCCAGCAGTCCCCAGGCGGGGGGACTCTACGAGCAGTACTTC.

The rearrangement links TRBV28 to TRBJ2-7, with 15 bases matching TRBD2. Looked up from germline, CDR1 is MDHEN and CDR2 is SYDVKM. The CDR3 sequence is 16 residues long. The V segment lost 2 bases and the J segment 9 bases; nucleotides outside the gene matches: 8. The CDR3 bases are TGTGCCAGCAGTTTACCCGGACTAGCGGGGGGGCAGGGGCAGTACTTC. It specifies CASSLPGLAGGQGQYF.

The V and J genes are TRBV28 and TRBJ2-7, with 8 bases lining up with TRBD2. V gave up 4 bases and J gave up 6 bases; unmatched junction bases: 11. In germline, CDR1 is MDHEN, CDR2 SYDVKM. This CDR3 region has 15 residues. The CDR3 nucleotides read TGTGCCAGCAGTTCCGGGGCAGCCAGCGGGGGCGAGCAGTACTTC. Its protein is CASSSGAASGGEQYF.

The gene calls are TRBV30 and TRBJ2-7, with 7 bases fitting TRBD1. Germline values: CDR1 GTSNPN, CDR2 SVGIG (reference sequence). This CDR3 has 13 residues. Unmatched junction bases numbered 4, after V lost 5 bases and J lost 0 bases. CDR3 residues: CAWSTGRSYEQYF. CDR3 DNA sequence: TGTGCCTGGTCGACAGGGCGCTCCTACGAGCAGTACTTC. Drawing the rest from reference TRBV30 and TRBJ2-7, the complete variable domain is SQTIHQWPATLVQPVGSPLSLECTVEGTSNPNLYWYRQAAGRGLQLLFYSVGIGQISSEVPQNLSASRPQDRQFILSSKKLLLSDSGFYLCAWSTGRSYEQYFGPGTRLTVT.

This chain joins TRBV19 and TRBJ2-1, with D unclear. The CDR3 runs 14 residues. Trimming left V 5 bases short and J 5 bases short, with 13 bases between. In germline, CDR1 is LNHDA, CDR2 SQIVND (reference sequence). This CDR3 is CASSAQRSHNEQFF. DNA of the CDR3: TGTGCCAGTAGTGCCCAGCGTAGCCACAATGAGCAGTTCTTC.

This chain connects TRBV28 to TRBJ1-2, with 8 bases that match TRBD1. With 0 bases clipped from V and 3 bases from J, the junction kept 6 bases outside the gene matches. Looked up from germline, CDR1 is MDHEN and CDR2 is SYDVKM. The CDR3 spans 16 residues. CDR3 amino acids: CASSLWGRGQDYGYTF. The CDR3 nucleotides are TGTGCCAGCAGTTTATGGGGCAGGGGGCAGGACTATGGCTACACCTTC.

The count of this clone is one. The chain joins TRBV19 to TRBJ1-3, with D uncertain. CDR3 length: 13 amino acids. CDR1 LNHDA and CDR2 SQIVND come from the germline V gene (reference sequence). V dropped 7 bases and J dropped 0 bases, with 7 bases sitting between them. The CDR3 nucleotides read TGTGCCAGTAACTTATACTCTGGAAACACCATATATTTT. Its translation is CASNLYSGNTIYF.